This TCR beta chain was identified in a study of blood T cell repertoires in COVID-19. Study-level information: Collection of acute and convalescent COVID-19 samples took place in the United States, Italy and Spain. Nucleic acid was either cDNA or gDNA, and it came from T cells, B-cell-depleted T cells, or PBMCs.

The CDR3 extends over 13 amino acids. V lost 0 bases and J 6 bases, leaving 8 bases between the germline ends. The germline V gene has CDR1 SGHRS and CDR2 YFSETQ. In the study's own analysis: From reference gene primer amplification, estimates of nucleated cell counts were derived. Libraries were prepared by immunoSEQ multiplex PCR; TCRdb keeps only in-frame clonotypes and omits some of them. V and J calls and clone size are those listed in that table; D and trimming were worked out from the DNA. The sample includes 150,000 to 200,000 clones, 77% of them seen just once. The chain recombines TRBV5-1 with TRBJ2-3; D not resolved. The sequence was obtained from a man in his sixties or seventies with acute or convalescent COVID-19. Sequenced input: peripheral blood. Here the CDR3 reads CASSLVFGDTQYF. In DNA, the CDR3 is TGCGCCAGCAGCTTGGTGTTCGGGGATACGCAGTATTTT. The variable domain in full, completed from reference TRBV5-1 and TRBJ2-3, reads KAGVTQTPRYLIKTRGQQVTLSCSPISGHRSVSWYQQTPGQGLQFLFEYFSETQRNKGNFPGRFSGRQFSNSRSEMNVSTLELGDSALYLCASSLVFGDTQYFGPGTRLTVL.